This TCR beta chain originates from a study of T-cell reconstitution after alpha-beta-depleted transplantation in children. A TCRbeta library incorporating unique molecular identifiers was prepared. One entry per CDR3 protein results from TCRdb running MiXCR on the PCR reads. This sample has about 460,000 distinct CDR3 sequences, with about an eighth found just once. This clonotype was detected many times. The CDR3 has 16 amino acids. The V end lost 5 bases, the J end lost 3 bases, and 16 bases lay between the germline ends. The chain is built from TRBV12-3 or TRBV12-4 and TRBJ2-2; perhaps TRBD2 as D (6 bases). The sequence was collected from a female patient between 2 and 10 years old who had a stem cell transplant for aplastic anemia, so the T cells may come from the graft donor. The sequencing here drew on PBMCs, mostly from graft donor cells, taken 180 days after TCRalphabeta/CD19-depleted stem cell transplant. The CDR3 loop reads CASSIPWRDDTGELFF. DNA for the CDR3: TGTGCCAGCAGTATCCCCTGGCGGGACGACACCGGGGAGCTGTTTTTT.